These 24 T cell receptor beta chains came from one sample sequenced in a study of control samples from healthy donors and cancer patients. TCRdb keeps only in-frame clones here, not all; method: immunoSEQ multiplex PCR. The sample shows 100,000 to 150,000 clones, roughly 91% of them seen only once. Sequencing used blood. All receptors derive from a man aged 35-49 years in good health.

The chain is built from TRBV19 and TRBJ2-1; 8 bases agree with TRBD2. This CDR3 spans 14 amino acids. After removal of 3 bases from V and 6 bases from J, the junction contained 4 bases not matched to a gene. Germline V gives CDR1 LNHDA, CDR2 SQIVND (reference sequence). The chain's CDR3 is CASSIALAVNEQFF. CDR3 coding DNA: TGTGCCAGTAGTATCGCACTAGCGGTCAATGAGCAGTTCTTC.

V and J are TRBV5-1 and TRBJ2-5, with 10 bases matching TRBD1. Germline CDR1 SGHRS, CDR2 YFSETQ. The CDR3 is made up of 16 amino acids. The V and J ends lost 4 bases and 2 bases, in that order; junction bases with no gene match: 8. The DNA for the CDR3 is TGCGCCAGCAGCCGCACCGGGACAGGGGTTCAAGAGACCCAGTACTTC. Protein product: CASSRTGTGVQETQYF.

The V gene is TRBV11-2, the J gene TRBJ2-5; 7 bases fit TRBD2. Trimming took 5 bases from V and 1 from J; bases not matched to a gene: 10. The CDR3 runs to 16 residues. Germline lookup yields CDR1 SGHAT and CDR2 FQNNGV. CDR3 residues: CASSRGLVSFQETQYF. The CDR3 DNA reads as TGTGCCAGCAGCCGAGGACTAGTCTCGTTCCAAGAGACCCAGTACTTC.

The chain links TRBV7-2 to TRBJ1-1; 7 nucleotides align to TRBD1. CDR3 length equals 15 residues. CDR1 and CDR2 from the germline V gene are SGHTA and FQGNSA. V lost 5 bases and J lost 1; bases outside the gene matches: 7. The CDR3 region has the DNA TGTGCCAGCAGCGTCCAGACAGGGCCGAACACTGAAGCTTTCTTT. As protein: CASSVQTGPNTEAFF.

Turning to this clone: Because the CDR3's place on the DNA is in doubt, the DNA is left out and the CDR3 is given as listed by TCRdb. The chain couples TRBV6-5 to TRBJ1-4; TRBD1 is the table's D call, not checked against the DNA. Germline-derived CDR1 and CDR2 are MNHEY and SVGAGI. The CDR3 is 15 residues long, ends included. The CDR3 region is CASSTSGQGNEKLFF.

The table lists this clone with a few counts. The rearrangement joins TRBV5-1 to TRBJ2-3; perhaps TRBD1 as D (6 bases). CDR3 length: 14 amino acids. V shed 6 bases and J shed 2 bases, with 13 bases lying between them. Per the germline V gene, CDR1 is SGHRS and CDR2 is YFSETQ. The chain's CDR3 is CASTGDTTTDTQYF. DNA of the CDR3: TGCGCCAGCACCGGGGACACGACCACAGATACGCAGTATTTT.

The chain employs TRBV6-6 and TRBJ1-1, with D unresolved. Germline V gives CDR1 MNHNY, CDR2 SVGAGI (reference sequence). V was clipped by 3 bases and J by 4 bases, with 6 bases between them. The CDR3 length is 12 residues. The DNA for the CDR3 is TGTGCCAGCAGTTATCAGTCCACTGAAGCTTTCTTT. Its protein product is CASSYQSTEAFF.

The chain combines TRBV18 with TRBJ1-3; 10 bases agree with TRBD1. Germline V CDR1 and CDR2: KGHSH, LQKENI. CDR3 length: 16 amino acids. V lost 4 bases to trimming and J lost 2 bases; unmatched junction nucleotides: 5. CDR3 sequence reads: CASSQAGTGAGNTIYF. CDR3 in DNA: TGTGCCAGCTCACAGGCCGGGACAGGGGCTGGAAACACCATATATTTT.

This chain joins TRBV18 and TRBJ2-2; D is unresolved. There are 14 residues in the CDR3. V was pared by 2 bases and J by 4 bases, with 8 bases between. Germline V gene data show CDR1 as KGHSH and CDR2 as LQKENI. The CDR3 region has the DNA TGTGCCAGCTCACCAGGGCAGCCCACCGGGGAGCTGTTTTTT. This encodes CASSPGQPTGELFF.

V usage is TRBV10-2 and J usage is TRBJ2-2, with D maybe TRBD1 (5 bases). This CDR3 has 14 amino acids. Germline V gives CDR1 WSHSY, CDR2 SAAADI. With 4 bases removed from V and 3 bases from J, the gap between germline ends came to 9 bases. The CDR3 DNA reads TGCGCCAGCAGTGGTAAGGGGTACACCGGGGAGCTGTTTTTT. Translated: CASSGKGYTGELFF.

J is TRBJ1-2 and V is TRBV9, with 11 bases fitting TRBD1. The CDR3 totals 16 residues. The V segment lost 6 bases and the J segment 8 bases; nucleotides outside the gene matches: 15. Looked up from germline, CDR1 is SGDLS and CDR2 is YYNGEE. CDR3 amino acids: CASTRPGQGAMGGYTF. CDR3 sequence (DNA): TGTGCCAGCACCCGCCCCGGACAGGGGGCGATGGGGGGCTACACCTTC. Together with reference TRBV9 and TRBJ1-2, the CDR3 gives the full variable domain: DSGVTQTPKHLITATGQRVTLRCSPRSGDLSVYWYQQSLDQGLQFLIQYYNGEERAKGNILERFSAQQFPDLHSELNLSSLELGDSALYFCASTRPGQGAMGGYTFGSGTRLTVV.

The chain carries TRBV4-2 and TRBJ1-3; D uncertain. Per germline, CDR1 LGHNA and CDR2 YNFKEQ. This CDR3 region has 16 residues. Between the trimmed V and J ends, which lost 0 bases and 2 bases, there was a span of 11 bases. The CDR3 sequence is CASSQDLDPAGNTIYF. The CDR3 DNA reads as TGTGCCAGCAGCCAAGATTTGGACCCCGCTGGAAACACCATATATTTT.

The chain is built from TRBV2 and TRBJ2-1; 8 bases map to TRBD1. CDR1 SNHLY and CDR2 FYNNEI come from the germline V gene. Trimming took 6 bases from V and 5 from J; bases not matched to a gene: 3. The CDR3 consists of 13 residues. The CDR3 nucleotides are TGTGCCAGCAGAGAGGACAGGGACAATGAGCAGTTCTTC. Translating it yields CASREDRDNEQFF. The whole variable domain, filled in from reference TRBV2 and TRBJ2-1, reads EPEVTQTPSHQVTQMGQEVILRCVPISNHLYFYWYRQILGQKVEFLVSFYNNEISEKSEIFDDQFSVERPDGSNFTLKIRSTKLEDSAMYFCASREDRDNEQFFGPGTRLTVL.

The chain has TRBV6-1 and TRBJ1-1; D is undetermined. The CDR3 runs to 12 residues. Trimming left V 2 bases short and J 9 bases short, with 10 bases between. CDR1 and CDR2 from the germline V gene are MNHNS and SASEGT. CDR3: CASSERASKAFF. CDR3 DNA: TGTGCCAGCAGTGAAAGGGCCAGCAAAGCTTTCTTT.

This chain links TRBV7-3 with TRBJ2-3, with TRBD2 as a possible D gene (6 bases). The CDR3 runs to 14 residues. Deletions cut 5 bases from V and 2 bases from J, with 11 bases between. Germline assignment: CDR1 SGHTA and CDR2 FQGTGA. CDR3 bases: TGTGCCAGCAGCCTTTGGGACTTCACAGATACGCAGTATTTT. Amino acid sequence: CASSLWDFTDTQYF. Full variable domain (rest looked up from reference TRBV7-3 and TRBJ2-3): GAGVSQTPSNKVTEKGKYVELRCDPISGHTALYWYRQSLGQGPEFLIYFQGTGAADDSGLPNDRFFAVRPEGSVSTLKIQRTERGDSAVYLCASSLWDFTDTQYFGPGTRLTVL.

The chain carries TRBV18 and TRBJ1-3, with D perhaps TRBD1 (5 bases). Trimming removed 2 bases from V and 2 bases from J, with 10 bases in between. This CDR3 comprises 15 residues. The germline gives CDR1 KGHSH, CDR2 LQKENI. The CDR3 protein is CASSPVDSAGNTIYF. CDR3 sequence (DNA): TGTGCCAGCTCACCAGTAGACAGCGCTGGAAACACCATATATTTT.

The chain is built from TRBV6-5 and TRBJ1-5; possible D gene TRBD1, 6 bases. V shed 7 bases and J shed 7 bases, with 20 bases lying between them. Germline assignment: CDR1 MNHEY and CDR2 SVGAGI. The CDR3 covers 15 residues. CDR3 bases: TGTGCCAGCAATCGGGGGGGCGTTGACGGACAGCCCCAGCATTTT. It specifies CASNRGGVDGQPQHF.

J is TRBJ1-5 and V is TRBV14; D may be TRBD1 (5 bases). CDR1 and CDR2 from the germline V gene are SGHDN and FVKESK. Trimming left V 4 bases short and J 7 bases short, with 11 bases between. This CDR3 is 13 amino acids long. The CDR3 here is CASSREGSQPQHF. CDR3 bases: TGTGCCAGCAGCCGGGAGGGGTCACAGCCCCAGCATTTT. Full variable domain (rest looked up from reference TRBV14 and TRBJ1-5): EAGVTQFPSHSVIEKGQTVTLRCDPISGHDNLYWYRRVMGKEIKFLLHFVKESKQDESGMPNNRFLAERTGGTYSTLKVQPAELEDSGVYFCASSREGSQPQHFGDGTRLSIL.

As regards this clone: This specimen includes other DNA sequences encoding the same CDR3. The chain's CDR3 is CASSDSGGADTQYF. DNA of the CDR3: TGTGCCAGCAGTGACTCGGGGGGGGCAGATACGCAGTATTTT. The chain combines TRBV6-4 with TRBJ2-3, with 7 bases identical to TRBD2. The CDR3 sequence is 14 residues long. V trimming: 0 bases; J trimming: 4 bases; junction bases outside the gene matches: 1. Germline CDR1 reads MRHNA; CDR2 reads SNTAGT.

The chain is built from TRBV18 and TRBJ2-1, with 11 bases aligning to TRBD2. Germline loops: CDR1 KGHSH, CDR2 LQKENI. Trimming took 6 bases from V and 3 from J; bases not matched to a gene: 1. The CDR3 contains 14 residues. The CDR3 DNA reads TGTGCCAGCTCCCTAGCGGGGGGCTACAATGAGCAGTTCTTC. Amino acid sequence: CASSLAGGYNEQFF.

The chain has TRBV29-1 and TRBJ1-5; D may be TRBD1 (5 bases). The CDR3 has 14 residues. In germline, CDR1 is SQVTM, CDR2 ANQGSEA. V lost 4 bases, J lost 6 bases, and 16 bases lay in between. For the CDR3, the DNA is TGCAGCGTTGGGGGCGGCACCACGGGTCAGCCCCAGCATTTT. This sequence encodes CSVGGGTTGQPQHF. The full variable domain, completed using reference TRBV29-1 and TRBJ1-5, is SAVISQKPSRDICQRGTSLTIQCQVDSQVTMMFWYRQQPGQSLTLIATANQGSEATYESGFVIDKFPISRPNLTFSTLTVSNMSPEDSSIYLCSVGGGTTGQPQHFGDGTRLSIL.

V and J are TRBV5-1 and TRBJ2-7; 9 bases align to TRBD1. The CDR3 sequence is 14 residues long. J gave up 3 bases and V 2 bases, and 3 bases lay outside the gene matches. Germline CDR1 SGHRS, CDR2 YFSETQ. DNA for the CDR3: TGCGCCAGCAGCTTCACAGGGGGCGACTACGAGCAGTACTTC. Its translation is CASSFTGGDYEQYF.

J is TRBJ2-1 and V is TRBV29-1; 10 bases match TRBD1. Germline CDR1 SQVTM, CDR2 ANQGSEA. The CDR3 length is 16 residues. The V and J ends lost 4 bases and 5 bases, in that order; junction bases with no gene match: 11. The DNA for the CDR3 is TGCAGCGTTGGCCGACAGGGGACAGGGGACCACAATGAGCAGTTCTTC. This sequence encodes CSVGRQGTGDHNEQFF.

The rearrangement links TRBV25-1 to TRBJ1-2; D not certain. V was cut by 7 bases and J by 0 bases, with 9 bases left in between. The CDR3 runs to 13 residues. Germline CDR1 reads MGHDK; CDR2 reads SYGVNS. As DNA, the CDR3 is TGTGCCAGCAAAAGCTATACTAACTATGGCTACACCTTC. Amino acid sequence: CASKSYTNYGYTF.